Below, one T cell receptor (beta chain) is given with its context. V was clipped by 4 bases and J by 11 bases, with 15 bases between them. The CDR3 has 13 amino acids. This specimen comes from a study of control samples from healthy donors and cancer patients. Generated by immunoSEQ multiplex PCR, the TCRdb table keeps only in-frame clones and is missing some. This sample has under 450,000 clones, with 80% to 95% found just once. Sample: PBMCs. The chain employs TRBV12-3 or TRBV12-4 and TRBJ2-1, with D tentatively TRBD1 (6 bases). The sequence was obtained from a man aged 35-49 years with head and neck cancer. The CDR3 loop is CASSSSDRSQQFF. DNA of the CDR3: TGTGCCAGCAGTTCAAGTGACAGGTCTCAGCAGTTCTTC.